This TCR beta chain emerged from a study of T cells after yellow fever vaccination. Study observations and caveats: Contaminants from the bulk population, in the form of abundant clonotypes, could be found in FACS-sorted repertoires. Only a small proportion of the clonotypes turned up in both the CD4 and the CD8 compartments, likely arising from convergent recombination. The secondary T-cell response peaked on day 5, not day 15, but was weaker.

This clonotype was observed a few times. The antigen is unknown. Using its own MiXCR run on the 5' RACE reads, TCRdb lists one record per CDR3 protein. Here the sample spans around 320,000 distinct CDR3 sequences, about 10% being singletons. The CDR3 has 14 residues. V shed 5 bases and J 4 bases; nucleotides not matched to a gene: 6. The sequencing used CD4+ T cells sorted from PBMCs, collected 45 days after the yellow fever booster vaccination. The genes are TRBV12-3 or TRBV12-4 and TRBJ2-7, with 9 bases fitting TRBD1. This TCR was recovered from a man aged 18 to 29 who received the YFV17D yellow fever vaccine. In DNA form, the CDR3 reads TGTGCCAGCAGTAAACAGGGGGCTCAGTACGAGCAGTACTTC. It translates to CASSKQGAQYEQYF.